This T cell receptor beta chain came from a study of T cell changes during pregnancy in multiple sclerosis. The length of the CDR3 is 13 residues. CDR1 and CDR2 (germline): SGHNT, YYREEE (reference sequence). The germline V and J ends were trimmed by 1 base and 7 bases, with 11 bases remaining between them. Produced via immunoSEQ multiplex PCR; TCRdb's table is partial and in-frame only. This sample yields around 59,000 clones, of which 91% are seen a single time; about 0.8% belongs to the top ten. V and J are TRBV5-4 and TRBJ1-2; D perhaps matches TRBD1 (6 bases). This clonotype was sampled from a female donor with multiple sclerosis, enrolled in a pregnancy study. This specimen was CD4+ T cells from peripheral blood mononuclear cells, taken in the first trimester of pregnancy. The CDR3 region is CASSLQGMGGYTF. The CDR3 nucleotides read TGTGCCAGCAGCTTGCAGGGGATGGGTGGCTACACCTTC.